This T cell receptor (beta chain) was identified in a study of blood T cell repertoires in COVID-19. Study-wide context: COVID-19 samples collected from the United States, Italy and Spain covered acute and convalescent phases. T cells, B-cell-depleted T cells, or PBMCs supplied cDNA or gDNA.

This CDR3 spans 13 amino acids. CDR1 and CDR2 from the germline V gene are KGHSH and LQKENI. V lost 6 bases and J 3 bases, leaving 9 bases between the germline ends. In the authors' workflow: Counts of nucleated cells, estimated from reference gene primer amplification, were obtained. Here immunoSEQ multiplex PCR was the method, and the copy in TCRdb shows in-frame clones only, minus some. D and trimming come from the DNA, and the V and J calls and clone size come from that table. The repertoire consists of some 150,000 clones, with 80% to 90% occurring once and the leading ten covering more than 14%.

Sequencing input: peripheral blood. V usage is TRBV18 and J usage is TRBJ1-5, with D uncertain. The sequence derives from a woman in her 70s with COVID-19, enrolled during active disease. The CDR3 region is CASSLDTNQPQHF. CDR3 nucleotide sequence: TGTGCCAGCTCCCTCGACACCAATCAGCCCCAGCATTTT. The whole variable domain, remainder taken from reference TRBV18 and TRBJ1-5, is NAGVMQNPRHLVRRRGQEARLRCSPMKGHSHVYWYRQLPEEGLKFMVYLQKENIIDESGMPKERFSAEFPKEGPSILRIQQVVRGDSAAYFCASSLDTNQPQHFGDGTRLSIL.